This T cell receptor (beta chain) was identified in a study of T cells in Graves' hyperthyroidism and ophthalmopathy. The TCR beta CDR3 regions underwent amplification using RNA transcripts as the source. HTBI primers were used for first-round RT-PCR of the TCR CDR3. TCRdb reprocessed the multiplex PCR reads with MiXCR, giving one entry per CDR3 protein. The data show about 540,000 distinct CDR3 sequences, with more than 45% seen just once and approximately 8.2% held by the top ten. From germline, CDR1 is ENHRY and CDR2 SYGVKD. CDR3 size: 17 residues. To note about this clonotype: The junction differs from germline at one of its ends, possibly a read error.

V and J are TRBV10-3 and TRBJ1-5; D is undetermined. The clonotype was recovered from a woman between 18 and 29 years old with Graves' hyperthyroidism. The specimen sequenced was peripheral blood or thyroid tissue (not recorded which). The CDR3 protein is CASSEAGVRLGNQPQHF. The CDR3 DNA follows: TGTGCCAGCAGTGAAGCGGGAGTCAGGCTAGGGAATCAGCCCCAGCATTTT.